This T cell receptor (beta chain) was recovered during a study of cytomegalovirus exposure and HLA in healthy donors. General observations from the study: Clonal expansion, a later analysis showed, was greater in HLA-associated TCR beta chains than in equally common others.

The V end was cut by 2 bases, the J end by 5 bases, with 13 bases between. The germline gives CDR1 GTSNPN, CDR2 SVGIG (reference sequence). CDR3 length equals 14 residues. On this clone: No antigen is known for it.

A multiplex PCR was run with 60 Vbeta primers and 13 Jbeta primers. Produced via immunoSEQ multiplex PCR; TCRdb's table is partial and in-frame only. The data show 120,000 or so clones, more than 65% seen once. This TCR was recovered from a man between 18 and 29 years old in good health and CMV-seropositive. The sample was PBMCs. The chain is built from TRBV30 and TRBJ2-1; D may be TRBD2 (6 bases). CDR3 amino acids: CAWSWSGLDNEQFF. In DNA, the CDR3 is TGTGCCTGGAGTTGGTCGGGACTTGACAATGAGCAGTTCTTC.